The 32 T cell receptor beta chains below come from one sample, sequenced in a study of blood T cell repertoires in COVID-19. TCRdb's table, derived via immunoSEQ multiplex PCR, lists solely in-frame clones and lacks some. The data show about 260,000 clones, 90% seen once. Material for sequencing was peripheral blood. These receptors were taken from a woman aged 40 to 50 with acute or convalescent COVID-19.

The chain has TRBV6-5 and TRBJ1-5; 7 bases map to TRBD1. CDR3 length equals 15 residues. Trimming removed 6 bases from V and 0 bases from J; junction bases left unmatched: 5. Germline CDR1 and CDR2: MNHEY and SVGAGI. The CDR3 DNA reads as TGTGCCAGCAGCCCCAGGGGGAATAGCAATCAGCCCCAGCATTTT. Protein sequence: CASSPRGNSNQPQHF.

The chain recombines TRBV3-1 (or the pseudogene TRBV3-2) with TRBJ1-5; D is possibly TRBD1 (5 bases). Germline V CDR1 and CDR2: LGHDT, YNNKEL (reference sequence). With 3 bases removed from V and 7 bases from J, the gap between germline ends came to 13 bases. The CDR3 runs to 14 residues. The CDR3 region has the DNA TGTGCCAGCAGCCAGGGCAGGGAAGGGCAGCCCCAGCATTTT. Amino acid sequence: CASSQGREGQPQHF.

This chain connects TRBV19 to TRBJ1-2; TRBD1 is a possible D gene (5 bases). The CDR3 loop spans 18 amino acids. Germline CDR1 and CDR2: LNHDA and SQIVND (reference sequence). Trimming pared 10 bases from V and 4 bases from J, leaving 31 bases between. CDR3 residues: CATPVYDPGGGEGYGYTF. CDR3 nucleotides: TGTGCCACCCCGGTATACGACCCCGGGGGGGGAGAGGGCTATGGCTACACCTTC.

The CDR3 here is CASKTSGGGTDTQYF. The CDR3, as DNA: TGTGCCAGCAAGACTAGCGGGGGGGGCACAGATACGCAGTATTTT. V is TRBV6-6 and J is TRBJ2-3; the match to TRBD2 covers 14 bases. V lost 7 bases and J lost 1; bases outside the gene matches: 1. Germline V gene sequence: CDR1 MNHNY, CDR2 SVGAGI (reference sequence). The CDR3 loop spans 15 amino acids.

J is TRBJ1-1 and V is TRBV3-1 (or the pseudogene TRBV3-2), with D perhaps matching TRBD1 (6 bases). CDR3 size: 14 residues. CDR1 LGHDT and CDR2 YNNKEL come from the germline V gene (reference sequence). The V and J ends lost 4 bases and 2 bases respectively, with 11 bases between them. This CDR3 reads CASSPRDTNTEAFF. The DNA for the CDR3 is TGTGCCAGCAGCCCCCGGGACACCAACACTGAAGCTTTCTTT.

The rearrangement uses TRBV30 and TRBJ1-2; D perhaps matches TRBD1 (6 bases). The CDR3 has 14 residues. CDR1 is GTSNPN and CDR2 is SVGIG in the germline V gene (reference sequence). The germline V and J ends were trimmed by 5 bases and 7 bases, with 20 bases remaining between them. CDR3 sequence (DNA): TGTGCCTGGGGATACAGGGTCCATGGTCTTGGCTACACCTTC. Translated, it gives CAWGYRVHGLGYTF.

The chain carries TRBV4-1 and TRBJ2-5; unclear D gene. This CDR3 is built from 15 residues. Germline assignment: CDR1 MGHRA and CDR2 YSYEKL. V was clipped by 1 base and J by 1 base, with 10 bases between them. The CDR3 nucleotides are TGCGCCAGCAGCCAAGCTCGAAGCCCCCAAGAGACCCAGTACTTC. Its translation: CASSQARSPQETQYF.

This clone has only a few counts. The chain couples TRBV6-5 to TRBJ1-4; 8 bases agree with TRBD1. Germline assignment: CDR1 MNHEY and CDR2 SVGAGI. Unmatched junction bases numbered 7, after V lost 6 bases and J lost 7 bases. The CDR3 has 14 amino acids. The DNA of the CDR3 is TGTGCCAGCAGGAAGACAGGGGTAGTTGAAAAACTGTTTTTT. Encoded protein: CASRKTGVVEKLFF.

This chain's CDR3 is CASGAGGGHQETQYF. CDR3 in DNA: TGTGCCAGCGGTGCGGGCGGGGGGCACCAAGAGACCCAGTACTTC. The V gene is TRBV2, the J gene TRBJ2-5; 8 bases match TRBD2. CDR3 size: 15 residues. The germline V gene encodes CDR1 SNHLY and CDR2 FYNNEI. The junction had 8 bases not matched to a gene; V was cut back by 8 bases and J by 0 bases.

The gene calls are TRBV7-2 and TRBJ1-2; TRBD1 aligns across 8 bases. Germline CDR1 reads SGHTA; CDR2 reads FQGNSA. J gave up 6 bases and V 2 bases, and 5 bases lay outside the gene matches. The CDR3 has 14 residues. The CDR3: CASSLPGTGNGYTF. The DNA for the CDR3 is TGTGCCAGCAGCTTACCCGGGACAGGAAATGGCTACACCTTC.

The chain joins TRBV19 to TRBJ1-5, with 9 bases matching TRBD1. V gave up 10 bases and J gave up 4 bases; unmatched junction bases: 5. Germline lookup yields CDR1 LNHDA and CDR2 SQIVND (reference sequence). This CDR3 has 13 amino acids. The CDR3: CATAGTGNQPQHF. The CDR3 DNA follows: TGTGCCACGGCCGGGACAGGGAATCAGCCCCAGCATTTT.

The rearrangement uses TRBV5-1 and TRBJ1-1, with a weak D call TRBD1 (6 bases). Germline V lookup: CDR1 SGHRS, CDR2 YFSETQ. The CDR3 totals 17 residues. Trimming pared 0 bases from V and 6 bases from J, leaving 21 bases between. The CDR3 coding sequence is TGCGCCAGCAGCTTGGCGCGGGGGCGCGGGTCTCTCGCTGAAGCTTTCTTT. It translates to CASSLARGRGSLAEAFF.

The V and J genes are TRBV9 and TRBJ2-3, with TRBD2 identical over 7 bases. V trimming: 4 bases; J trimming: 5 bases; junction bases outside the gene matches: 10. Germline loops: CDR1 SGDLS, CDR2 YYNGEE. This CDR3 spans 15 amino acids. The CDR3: CASSMSGAQGDTQYF. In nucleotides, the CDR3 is TGTGCCAGCAGCATGAGCGGGGCCCAAGGAGATACGCAGTATTTT.

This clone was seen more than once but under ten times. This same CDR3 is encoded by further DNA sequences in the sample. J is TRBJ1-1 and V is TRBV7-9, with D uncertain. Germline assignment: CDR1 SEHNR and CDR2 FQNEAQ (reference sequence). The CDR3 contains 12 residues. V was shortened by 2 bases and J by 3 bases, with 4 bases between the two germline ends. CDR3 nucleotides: TGTGCCAGCAGCTTATCCGACACTGAAGCTTTCTTT. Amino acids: CASSLSDTEAFF.

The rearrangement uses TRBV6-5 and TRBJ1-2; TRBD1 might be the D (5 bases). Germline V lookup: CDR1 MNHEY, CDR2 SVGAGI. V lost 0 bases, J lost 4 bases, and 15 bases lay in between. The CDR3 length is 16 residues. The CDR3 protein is CASSYSNAVRAYGYTF. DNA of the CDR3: TGTGCCAGCAGTTACTCGAATGCGGTCAGGGCCTATGGCTACACCTTC.

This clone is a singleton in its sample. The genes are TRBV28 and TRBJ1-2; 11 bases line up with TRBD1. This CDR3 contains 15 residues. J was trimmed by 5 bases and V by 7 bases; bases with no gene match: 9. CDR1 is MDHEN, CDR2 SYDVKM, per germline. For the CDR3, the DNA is TGTGCCAGCACGTCCGCAGGGACAGGGGGTTATGGCTACACCTTC. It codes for CASTSAGTGGYGYTF.

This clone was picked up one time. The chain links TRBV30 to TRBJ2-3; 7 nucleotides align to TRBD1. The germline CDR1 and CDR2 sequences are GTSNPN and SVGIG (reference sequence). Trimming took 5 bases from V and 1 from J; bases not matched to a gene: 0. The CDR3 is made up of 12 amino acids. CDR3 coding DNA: TGTGCCTGGGGACAGGGCACAGATACGCAGTATTTT. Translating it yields CAWGQGTDTQYF.

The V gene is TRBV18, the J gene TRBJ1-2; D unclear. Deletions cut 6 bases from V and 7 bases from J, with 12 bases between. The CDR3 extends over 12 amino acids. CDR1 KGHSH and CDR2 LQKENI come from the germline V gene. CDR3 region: CASSPGGGGYTF. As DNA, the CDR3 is TGTGCCAGCTCCCCGGGAGGCGGTGGCTACACCTTC.

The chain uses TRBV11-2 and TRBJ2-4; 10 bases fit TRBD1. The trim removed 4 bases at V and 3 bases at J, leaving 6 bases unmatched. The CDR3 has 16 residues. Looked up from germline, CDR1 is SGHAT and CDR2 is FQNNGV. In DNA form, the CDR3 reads TGTGCCAGCAGCTACGGACAGGGGGACGTCAAAAACATTCAGTACTTC. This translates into CASSYGQGDVKNIQYF.

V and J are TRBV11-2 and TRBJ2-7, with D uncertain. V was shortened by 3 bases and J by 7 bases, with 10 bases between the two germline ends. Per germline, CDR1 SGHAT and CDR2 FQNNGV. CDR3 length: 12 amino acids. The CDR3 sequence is CASSFEVGEQYV. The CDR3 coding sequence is TGTGCCAGCAGCTTCGAGGTTGGAGAGCAGTACGTC.

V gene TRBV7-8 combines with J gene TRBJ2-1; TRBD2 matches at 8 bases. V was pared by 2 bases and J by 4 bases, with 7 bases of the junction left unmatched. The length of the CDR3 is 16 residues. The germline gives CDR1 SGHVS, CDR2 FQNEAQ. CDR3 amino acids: CASSLSGGGRYNEQFF. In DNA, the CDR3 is TGTGCCAGCAGCTTATCCGGCGGGGGGCGATACAATGAGCAGTTCTTC.

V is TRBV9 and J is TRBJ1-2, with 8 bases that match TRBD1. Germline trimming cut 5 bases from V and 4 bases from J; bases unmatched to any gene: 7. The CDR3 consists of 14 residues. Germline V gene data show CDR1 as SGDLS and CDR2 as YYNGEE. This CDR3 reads CASRGQGLPYGYTF. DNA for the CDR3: TGTGCCAGCAGAGGACAGGGTCTACCCTATGGCTACACCTTC.

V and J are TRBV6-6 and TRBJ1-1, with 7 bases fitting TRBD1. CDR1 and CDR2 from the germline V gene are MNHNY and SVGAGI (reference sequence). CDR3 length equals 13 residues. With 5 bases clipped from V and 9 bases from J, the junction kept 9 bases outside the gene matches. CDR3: CASSGGQHLKAFF. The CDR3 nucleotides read TGTGCCAGCAGTGGGGGACAGCATCTGAAAGCTTTCTTT.

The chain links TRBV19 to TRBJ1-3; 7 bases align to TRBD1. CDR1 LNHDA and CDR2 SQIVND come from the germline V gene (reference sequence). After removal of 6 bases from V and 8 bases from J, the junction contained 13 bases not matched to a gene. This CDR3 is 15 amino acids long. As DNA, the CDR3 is TGTGCCAGTAGAACTAAGGAGGGGACAGTCTACACCATATATTTT. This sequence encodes CASRTKEGTVYTIYF.

CDR3 DNA sequence: TGCGCCAGCAGCCTCAGGGAATCTGGAAACACCATATATTTT. Translating gives CASSLRESGNTIYF. The genes are TRBV5-1 and TRBJ1-3; D is perhaps TRBD1 (5 bases). Looked up from germline, CDR1 is SGHRS and CDR2 is YFSETQ. The CDR3 extends over 14 amino acids. The germline V and J ends were trimmed by 4 bases and 1 base, with 9 bases remaining between them.

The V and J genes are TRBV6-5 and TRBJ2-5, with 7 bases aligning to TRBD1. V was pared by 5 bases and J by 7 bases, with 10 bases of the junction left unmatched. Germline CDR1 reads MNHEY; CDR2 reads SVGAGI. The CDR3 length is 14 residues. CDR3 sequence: CASSPGGESVTQYF. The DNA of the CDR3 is TGTGCCAGCAGTCCAGGGGGAGAGAGTGTGACCCAGTACTTC.

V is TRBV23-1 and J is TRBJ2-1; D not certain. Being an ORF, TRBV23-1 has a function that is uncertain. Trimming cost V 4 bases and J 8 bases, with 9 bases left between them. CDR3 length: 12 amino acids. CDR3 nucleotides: TGCGCCAGCAGTCCCACGGGTGATGAGCAGTTCTTC. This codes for CASSPTGDEQFF.

Written as DNA, the CDR3 is TGTGCCAGTAACCGCGGGCCGAACACCGGGGAGCTGTTTTTT. Its translation: CASNRGPNTGELFF. The J gene is TRBJ2-2, the V gene TRBV19, with a possible D match to TRBD2 (5 bases). CDR1 LNHDA and CDR2 SQIVND come from the germline V gene (reference sequence). Between the trimmed V and J ends, which lost 7 bases and 0 bases, there was a span of 9 bases. CDR3 length: 14 amino acids.

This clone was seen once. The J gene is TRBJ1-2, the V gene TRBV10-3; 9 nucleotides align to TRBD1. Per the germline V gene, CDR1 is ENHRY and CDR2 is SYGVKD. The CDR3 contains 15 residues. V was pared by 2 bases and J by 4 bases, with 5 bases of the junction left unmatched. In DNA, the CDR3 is TGTGCCATCAGTGAGCTTAACAGGGGGCCCTATGGCTACACCTTC. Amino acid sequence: CAISELNRGPYGYTF.

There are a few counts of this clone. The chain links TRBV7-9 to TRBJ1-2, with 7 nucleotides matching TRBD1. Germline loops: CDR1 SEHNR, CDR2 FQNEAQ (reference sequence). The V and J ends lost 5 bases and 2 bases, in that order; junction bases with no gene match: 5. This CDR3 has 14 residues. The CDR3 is CASSQARGNYGYTF. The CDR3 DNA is TGTGCCAGCAGCCAGGCCAGGGGGAACTATGGCTACACCTTC.

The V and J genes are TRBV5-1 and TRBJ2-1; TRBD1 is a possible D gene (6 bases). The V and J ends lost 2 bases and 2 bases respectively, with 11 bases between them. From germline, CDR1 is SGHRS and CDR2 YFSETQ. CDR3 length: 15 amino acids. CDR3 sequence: CASSLSRGTYNEQFF. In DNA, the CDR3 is TGCGCCAGCAGCTTATCCAGGGGAACCTACAATGAGCAGTTCTTC.

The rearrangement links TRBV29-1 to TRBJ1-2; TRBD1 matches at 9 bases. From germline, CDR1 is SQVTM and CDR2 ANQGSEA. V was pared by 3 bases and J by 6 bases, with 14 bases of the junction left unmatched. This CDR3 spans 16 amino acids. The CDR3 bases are TGCAGCGTTGATAGCCCCACCCGGGACAGGGAGCATGGCTACACCTTC. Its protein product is CSVDSPTRDREHGYTF.